The subject of this entry is one T cell receptor beta chain. Its target is unknown. An end of the junction does not agree with germline; a read error may underlie this. The germline V gene has CDR1 SGHRS and CDR2 YFSETQ. CDR3 size: 15 residues. These data come from a study of cytomegalovirus exposure and HLA in healthy donors. Points from the study as a whole: A later analysis appeared to link common viral pathogens to several of the most significant clusters. For most TCR beta V segments, an earlier analysis put the productive rate at about 87% or about 30% of the time.

Primers: 60 Vbeta forward and 13 Jbeta reverse. The data were produced by immunoSEQ multiplex PCR, yet TCRdb's version contains in-frame clones alone and is incomplete. The top ten clones hold about 8.3% of a sample with approximately 130,000 clones, more than 60% of them seen once. The source of this sequence is a woman aged 45-65 years in good health and CMV-seropositive. The V gene is TRBV5-1, the J gene TRBJ2-5; TRBD1 might be the D (7 bases). The sample consisted of PBMCs. Here the CDR3 reads CASSLLTGEAETQYF. The CDR3 bases are TGTGCCAGCAGCTTGCTTACAGGGGAGGCAGAGACCCAGTACTTC.